The rows below give T cell receptor beta chains drawn from one sample of a study of cytomegalovirus exposure and HLA in healthy donors. The table came from immunoSEQ multiplex PCR; TCRdb's copy has only in-frame clones and leaves some out. In the table there are a few hundred thousand clones, 65% to 80% of which are singletons. Sample: PBMCs. The receptors derive from a man aged 35 to 55 in good health and CMV-seronegative. The CDR3 runs from the conserved cysteine through the conserved F or W. Fields, in order: J gene, V gene, D gene, clone size, CDR3 protein, CDR3 DNA. The D gene is left open where the match is weak. Clone size appears in some rows only: once, few, many, or a class for an expanded clone.

>TRBJ2-2|TRBV19|NA|NA
CASRSSGSQGPTGELFF
TGTGCCAGTAGATCTTCCGGCTCCCAGGGGCCTACCGGGGAGCTGTTTTTT
>TRBJ2-7|TRBV4-2|TRBD2|NA
CASSQGAGGPYEQYF
TGTGCCAGCAGCCAAGGTGCGGGAGGACCCTACGAGCAGTACTTC
>TRBJ2-3|TRBV29-1|TRBD2|few
CSVSGTSGITDTQYF
TGCAGCGTTTCCGGGACTAGCGGGATCACAGATACGCAGTATTTT
>TRBJ2-4|TRBV7-8|NA|NA
CASSLVGGSWGKNIQYF
TGTGCCAGCAGCTTGGTCGGGGGTTCCTGGGGCAAAAACATTCAGTACTTC
>TRBJ2-1|TRBV5-6|NA|NA
CASSLGSASSYNEQFF
TGTGCCAGCAGCTTGGGCAGCGCAAGCTCCTACAATGAGCAGTTCTTC
>TRBJ2-7|TRBV4-1|NA|once
CASSQDGIEQYF
TGCGCCAGCAGCCAAGACGGGATCGAGCAGTACTTC
>TRBJ1-2|TRBV4-1|TRBD1|NA
CASSPGTGGEYGYTF
TGCGCCAGCAGCCCAGGGACAGGGGGAGAATATGGCTACACCTTC
>TRBJ2-7|TRBV18|NA|NA
CASSTGGSSYEQYF
TGTGCCAGCTCGACAGGTGGCTCTTCCTACGAGCAGTACTTC
>TRBJ2-1|TRBV19|NA|NA
CASSSRRPGYNEQFF
TGTGCCAGTAGTTCACGACGCCCCGGGTACAATGAGCAGTTCTTC
>TRBJ1-5|TRBV27|NA|NA
CASSLGGRVNQPQHF
TGTGCCAGCAGTTTAGGGGGGAGGGTCAATCAGCCCCAGCATTTT
>TRBJ1-1|TRBV7-8|TRBD1|NA
CASRGQGAGVTEAFF
TGTGCCAGCAGGGGACAGGGGGCCGGGGTCACTGAAGCTTTCTTT
>TRBJ2-2|TRBV5-4|TRBD2|NA
CASSPKGLALRVTGELFF
TGTGCCAGCAGCCCAAAAGGACTAGCGCTTAGGGTCACCGGGGAGCTGTTTTTT
>TRBJ2-1|TRBV5-4|TRBD1|NA
CASSLGTGGRNEQFF
TGTGCCAGCAGCTTGGGGACAGGGGGCAGAAATGAGCAGTTCTTC
>TRBJ2-1|TRBV9|NA|few
CASSSPGGRLSQYNEQFF
TGTGCCAGCAGCTCACCCGGTGGGAGGTTATCCCAATACAATGAGCAGTTCTTC
>TRBJ2-7|TRBV18|TRBD1|NA
CASSPGQGPYEQYF
TGTGCCAGCTCACCGGGACAGGGGCCTTACGAGCAGTACTTC
>TRBJ1-5|TRBV11-2|NA|NA
CASSFLHRERDQPQHF
TGTGCCAGCAGCTTCCTCCACAGGGAACGAGATCAGCCCCAGCATTTT
>TRBJ2-5|TRBV4-2|TRBD2|NA
CASSQSLAGGQETQYF
TGTGCCAGCAGCCAATCCCTAGCGGGAGGGCAAGAGACCCAGTACTTC
>TRBJ1-4|TRBV6-4|NA|NA
CASSDSGREGEKLFF
TGTGCCAGCAGTGACTCTGGCAGGGAGGGTGAAAAACTGTTTTTT
>TRBJ2-1|TRBV12-1|NA|NA
CASSFEASGRVAYNEQFF
TGTGCCAGCAGCTTTGAAGCTAGCGGGAGGGTTGCCTACAATGAGCAGTTCTTC
>TRBJ2-1|TRBV2|TRBD1|NA
CASSDIGQGHYNEQFF
TGTGCCAGCAGTGACATTGGACAGGGACACTACAATGAGCAGTTCTTC
>TRBJ2-7|TRBV10-3|NA|few
CAISGASGSYEQYF
TGTGCCATCAGTGGGGCGTCAGGTTCCTACGAGCAGTACTTC
>TRBJ2-7|TRBV11-3|TRBD2|NA
CASSPGLAYEQYF
TGTGCCAGCAGCCCGGGACTAGCGTACGAGCAGTACTTC
>TRBJ1-5|TRBV18|NA|NA
CASSAEQGLQPQHF
TGTGCCAGCTCAGCCGAACAGGGTCTTCAGCCCCAGCATTTT
>TRBJ2-1|TRBV27|TRBD2|NA
CASSFFGLAGVNEQFF
TGTGCCAGCAGTTTTTTTGGCCTAGCGGGAGTTAATGAGCAGTTCTTC
>TRBJ2-2|TRBV9|TRBD1|NA
CASSTGQANTGELFF
TGTGCCAGCAGCACGGGACAGGCGAACACCGGGGAGCTGTTTTTT
>TRBJ2-4|TRBV7-9|TRBD1|once
CASSFARQGRVNIQYF
TGTGCCAGCAGCTTCGCCAGACAGGGGCGTGTAAACATTCAGTACTTC
>TRBJ2-5|TRBV29-1|TRBD2|NA
CSVQAKVYRLSGGEETQYF
TGCAGCGTTCAGGCGAAAGTTTACAGGTTGAGCGGGGGGGAAGAGACCCAGTACTTC
>TRBJ1-5|TRBV4-1|TRBD1|NA
CASSQDGGGRYQPQHF
TGCGCCAGCAGCCAAGACGGAGGGGGCCGATATCAGCCCCAGCATTTT
>TRBJ2-3|TRBV6-6|NA|NA
CASSPTGPSTDTQYF
TGTGCCAGCAGTCCGACAGGCCCAAGCACAGATACGCAGTATTTT
>TRBJ2-5|TRBV7-9|TRBD2|NA
CVSSSTSGGHIETQYF
TGTGTCAGCAGTTCGACTAGCGGGGGGCATATAGAGACCCAGTACTTC
>TRBJ2-2|TRBV28|NA|NA
CASSSSTGELFF
TGTGCCAGCAGTTCATCCACCGGGGAGCTGTTTTTT
>TRBJ2-7|TRBV7-3|NA|NA
CASSLIGGPEQYF
TGTGCCAGCAGCTTAATCGGGGGTCCCGAGCAGTACTTC
>TRBJ1-4|TRBV5-4|NA|NA
CASSQEESGGDGKLFF
TGTGCCAGCAGCCAAGAAGAGAGCGGGGGGGACGGAAAACTGTTTTTT
>TRBJ2-1|TRBV4-1|NA|NA
CASSPYQGGAYNEQFF
TGCGCCAGCAGCCCCTACCAGGGGGGTGCTTACAATGAGCAGTTCTTC
>TRBJ2-3|TRBV28|TRBD1|NA
CASSSPGTGGADTQYF
TGTGCCAGCAGTTCCCCCGGGACAGGGGGCGCAGATACGCAGTATTTT
>TRBJ2-7|TRBV11-2|TRBD2|once
CASSYPFASGGIYEQYF
TGTGCCAGCAGCTACCCTTTCGCTAGCGGGGGGATATACGAGCAGTACTTC
>TRBJ1-3|TRBV11-2|NA|NA
CASSLPQGSGNTIYF
TGTGCCAGCAGCTTACCGCAGGGTTCTGGAAACACCATATATTTT
>TRBJ2-3|TRBV11-2|TRBD2|NA
CASSLPKRGYTDTQYF
TGTGCCAGCAGCTTACCCAAGCGGGGGTACACAGATACGCAGTATTTT
>TRBJ1-2|TRBV5-1|NA|once
CASSLRLGNSYGYTF
TGCGCCAGCAGCTTACGCCTGGGCAACTCCTATGGCTACACCTTC
>TRBJ2-1|TRBV7-2|NA|NA
CASSLRGEQFF
TGTGCCAGCAGCTTACGGGGTGAGCAGTTCTTC